This entry concerns a single TCR beta chain. No antigen is known for it. This sample stems from a study of T cells after yellow fever vaccination. Whole-study results and caveats: It was the secondary response that reached its peak faster, day 5 versus 15, but it was weaker. Among primary-vaccination clones, most reappeared after the booster, at 96% for CD4 and 85% to 90% for CD8.

A single record per CDR3 protein comes from TCRdb applying MiXCR to the 5' RACE reads. The table includes around 320,000 distinct CDR3 sequences, 8.7% detected once. The CDR3 has 15 amino acids. Germline CDR1 is SGHTA and CDR2 is FQGNSA. V lost 1 base, J lost 8 bases, and 17 bases lay in between. The sample here was CD4+ T cells sorted from PBMCs, taken 5 days after the yellow fever booster vaccination. The rearrangement uses TRBV7-2 and TRBJ1-2; possible D gene TRBD1, 5 bases. This TCR came from a man in his late teens or twenties who received the YFV17D yellow fever vaccine. CDR3 in amino acids: CASSLVGTDGRGYTF. CDR3 coding DNA: TGTGCCAGCAGCTTAGTAGGGACGGATGGCCGGGGCTACACCTTC.